The T cell receptor beta chain under discussion was sequenced for a study of PD-L1 blockade in urothelial cancer listed by TCRdb under 2017. At the level of the whole study: All patients started therapy around 2014 and received atezolizumab 1,200 mg intravenously every 3 weeks. Patients had an ECOG performance status of 0 or 1 and had received between 0 and 3 prior chemotherapy regimens. The study was an exploratory multi-omic analysis of somatic, immune and clinical correlates of response to PD-L1 blockade with atezolizumab in urothelial cancer. Durable clinical benefit meant progression-free survival longer than 6 months, and TCR features were also tested against progression-free and overall survival. Blood samples yielded a median of approximately 150,000 T cells and roughly 83,000 unique TCRs, with median clonality around 0.083. Blood samples were analyzed at two time points: 3 weeks after treatment start (second dose) and 6 weeks after treatment start. Pretreatment blood TCR-seq was available for around 29 patients, at least one posttreatment blood collection was obtained for roughly 24 patients, and tumor TCR-seq was available for roughly 24 patients. Some ten patients reached durable clinical benefit, while some 21 patients did not. In the same patients, whole exome sequencing and RNA sequencing of pretreatment tumors were performed in addition to TCR sequencing. About 90% of the 29 patients were identified as males with urothelial cancer of bladder origin, and a prior smoking history was reported by 18 of 29 patients. Pretreatment tumor samples, along with matched peripheral blood collected serially before and after atezolizumab treatment, underwent TCR sequencing.

The CDR3 runs 12 amino acids, cysteine and phenylalanine included. CDR3 DNA only is kept here, 36 bases in frame from base 1. CDR1 SNHLY and CDR2 FYNNEI were looked up in the germline V gene. For this chain, trimming is 6 bases at the V end and 8 bases at the J end, and the number of junction bases without a gene match is 5. Each PCR received spiked-in synthetic TCR analog templates so that absolute template abundance could be estimated from read counts. Using the immunoSEQ assay, TCRbeta CDR3 regions were amplified from genomic DNA with bias-controlled V and J gene primers. Sequencing of rearranged TCRbeta segments was performed at approximately 20X coverage. In the original analysis: Clustering was used to correct sequencing errors, and CDR3s were annotated against IMGT to assign V, D and J genes. Downstream analyses used only productive TCRbeta rearrangements and left out out-of-frame or stop-codon sequences. Clonality was calculated as one minus the Shannon entropy normalized by the log of the number of unique productive sequences. Fisher's exact test with Benjamini-Hochberg correction, using a cutoff of adjusted p below 0.01, was how clones that differed between time points or between blood and tumor were identified. TCRdb obtained this table from immuneACCESS and retained in-frame rearrangements with V and J assigned. These tables miss some clones; where compared with another copy, unresolved V genes account for less than half of the shortfall, and the remainder is unexplained. V, J and clone size derive from that table, while D and trimming were established from the DNA sequence. For this sample the table gives tens of thousands of clones, of which approximately 82% were detected only once. Around 2.9% of the sample goes to the ten largest clones.

Remarks on this clone: The antigen this receptor binds is unknown. No quality values exist for individual bases; no much larger clone is one base distant.

What the authors observed across the whole study: Greater expansion of tumor-associated TCR clones in peripheral blood 3 weeks after the start of treatment was observed in patients with durable benefit (n ≈ 24, p = 0.022). Improved progression-free and overall survival was found to be associated with pretreatment peripheral blood TCR clonality below the median. Because the sample size was small (n ≈ 28) and many of the analyses were exploratory, the results are meant to be hypothesis-generating.

A total of 25 to 30 patients with locally advanced or metastatic urothelial carcinoma, treated at Memorial Sloan Kettering on a trial protocol, made up the cohort. Peripheral blood mononuclear cells were collected pretreatment and during treatment, with between 1 and 8 total time points per patient. The Qiagen DNeasy Blood extraction kit was used to purify genomic DNA from total PBMCs and from tumor samples. PBMCs were collected pretreatment and during treatment, and were isolated and stored as previously described. The receptor was derived from a man between 65 and 79 years old with urothelial cancer. The rearranged chain carries TRBV2 and TRBJ2-5, and 8 junctional nucleotides match TRBD1. Source: PBMCs, taken around atezolizumab (anti-PD-L1) treatment. The sequenced DNA: TGTGCCAGCAGAGGACAGGGAGGTACCCAGTACTTC. Translation gives CASRGQGGTQYF. With the rest looked up from the reference TRBV2 and TRBJ2-5 genes rather than sequenced, the full variable domain is EPEVTQTPSHQVTQMGQEVILRCVPISNHLYFYWYRQILGQKVEFLVSFYNNEISEKSEIFDDQFSVERPDGSNFTLKIRSTKLEDSAMYFCASRGQGGTQYFGPGTRLLVL.